In this sample, the clone carrying this TCR beta chain turned up a few times. Its target is not known. With 5 bases removed from V and 11 bases from J, the gap between germline ends came to 14 bases. Germline V lookup: CDR1 DFQATT, CDR2 SNEGSKA (reference sequence). The CDR3 length is 11 residues. The source of the sample is a study of T cells in Graves' hyperthyroidism and ophthalmopathy. Study-level results: Among clonotypes expanded in thyroid above 0.001, most were also found in blood.

These patients, aged 18 to 65, had recently diagnosed hyperthyroidism lasting under 2 months. The study left out patients who had uncontrolled infection, other autoimmune disease, pregnancy or lactation. It was less than 13 ml of fresh peripheral blood that supplied the PBMCs. Using RNA transcripts as the source, TCR beta CDR3 regions were amplified. HTBI primers drove first-round RT-PCR of the TCR CDR3. MiXCR, applied by TCRdb to the multiplex PCR reads, yields one record per CDR3 protein. The sample shows approximately 430,000 distinct CDR3 sequences, less than 20% of them seen only once. This TCR came from a woman aged 18 to 35 with Graves' hyperthyroidism. V is TRBV20-1 and J is TRBJ2-3; a possible D gene is TRBD2 (5 bases). Specimen: blood. The CDR3 nucleotides read TGCAGTGCTCCCCAGGAGGTTAGGCAGTATTTT. This codes for CSAPQEVRQYF.